These T cell receptor beta chains were read from a single sample in a study of CD8 T cells in Susac syndrome. TCRdb reprocessed the immunoSEQ multiplex PCR reads via MiXCR and lists one record per CDR3 protein. The sample includes 200,000 or so distinct CDR3 sequences, approximately 90% seen only once; the top ten take around 0.13%. Input material: CD8+ T cells from PBMCs. These receptors were taken from a human donor with multiple sclerosis. The CDR3 runs from the conserved cysteine through the conserved F or W.

>TRBV27|TRBJ1-1
CASSPRRRGRGTEAFF
>TRBV19|TRBJ1-1
CASTIWGIPTEAFF
>TRBV5-4|TRBJ2-7
CASSSVAGGRYEQYF
>TRBV7-2|TRBJ2-7
CASSPTSYEQYF
>TRBV6-5|TRBJ2-3
CASSYSSGYTDTQYF
>TRBV5-1|TRBJ2-2
CASSVRYPGGPTGELFF
>TRBV9|TRBJ1-3
CASSVDEASRDTIYF
>TRBV12-3/TRBV12-4|TRBJ2-5
CASSLEVRRETQYF
>TRBV12-3/TRBV12-4|TRBJ1-1
CASSLTGVNTEAFF
>TRBV13|TRBJ2-1
CASRATGLSSYNEQFF
>TRBV5-1|TRBJ2-7
CASSLVGTPSGIHEQYF
>TRBV9|TRBJ2-7
CASSPSGARSYEQYF
>TRBV4-1|TRBJ2-7
CASSPSSGSYEQYF
>TRBV9|TRBJ2-3
CASSAGSAPTDTQYF
>TRBV9|TRBJ2-1
CASSTTYNEQFF
>TRBV11-2|TRBJ2-1
CASSPRGSSYNEQFF
>TRBV19|TRBJ1-4
CASQDEGATNEKLFF
>TRBV12-3/TRBV12-4|TRBJ2-1
CASSLLLADLYEQFF
>TRBV27|TRBJ2-7
CASSIIGGHEQYF
>TRBV12-5|TRBJ2-7
CASGWGTGAPYEQYF
>TRBV19|TRBJ1-5
CASSLTDYSNQPQHF
>TRBV9|TRBJ2-1
CASSVGGGDEQFF
>TRBV20-1|TRBJ2-6
CSARDPDRANVLTF
>TRBV5-1|TRBJ2-1
CASSFLTSGGHNEQFF
>TRBV11-2|TRBJ1-1
CASSSSAGGTEAFF
>TRBV7-2|TRBJ2-7
CASSPWTSGFSSYEQYF
>TRBV28|TRBJ2-4
CASTGTSGSWGNIQYF
>TRBV6-5|TRBJ2-2
CASSYLAGGPNGELFF
>TRBV6-2/TRBV6-3|TRBJ2-1
CASSYSIQRAYNEQFF
>TRBV2|TRBJ2-7
CATSVRAYEQYF
>TRBV27|TRBJ2-3
CASSLWGRGTDTQYF
>TRBV3-1|TRBJ2-7
CASSPLLAGGYYEQYF
>TRBV27|TRBJ2-3
CASSSRLAGREDTQYF
>TRBV6-1|TRBJ2-7
CASRAQGLAGLSEQYF
>TRBV11-1|TRBJ2-2
CASSLGQMASGELFF
>TRBV7-9|TRBJ2-5
CASRLTSLRETQYF
>TRBV20-1|TRBJ2-7
CSAKMTSGRPYEQYF
>TRBV7-9|TRBJ2-5
CASSFVSPGYQETQYF
>TRBV3-1|TRBJ2-3
CASSPGTSGTDTQYF
>TRBV19|TRBJ2-5
CASSISDSYQETQYF
>TRBV27|TRBJ2-1
CASRQGSYNEQFF
>TRBV7-9|TRBJ2-5
CASSSWEDVYQETQYF
>TRBV5-1|TRBJ2-7
CASSQGGNEQYF
>TRBV7-3|TRBJ1-2
CASSLNPWTGDGYTF
>TRBV5-4|TRBJ1-2
CASSPWTVEANYGYTF
>TRBV30|TRBJ2-1
CACPRGGSYNEQFF
>TRBV12-3/TRBV12-4|TRBJ1-2
CASSLAPGNLGYTF